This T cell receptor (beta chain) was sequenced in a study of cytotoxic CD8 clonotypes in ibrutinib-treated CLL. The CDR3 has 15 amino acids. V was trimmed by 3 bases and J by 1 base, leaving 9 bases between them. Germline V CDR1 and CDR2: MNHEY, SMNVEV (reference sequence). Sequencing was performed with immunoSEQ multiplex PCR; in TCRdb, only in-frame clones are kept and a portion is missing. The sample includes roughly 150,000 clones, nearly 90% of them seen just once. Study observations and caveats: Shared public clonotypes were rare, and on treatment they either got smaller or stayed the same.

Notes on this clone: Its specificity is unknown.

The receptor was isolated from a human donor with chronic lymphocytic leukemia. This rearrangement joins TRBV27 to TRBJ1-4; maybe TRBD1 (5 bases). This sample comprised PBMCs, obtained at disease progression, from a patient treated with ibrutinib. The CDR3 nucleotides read TGTGCCAGCAGTTTGAAGGGACTAACTAATGAAAAACTGTTTTTT. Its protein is CASSLKGLTNEKLFF.